The clone carrying this T cell receptor beta chain was picked up many times. The antigen remains undetermined. PBMCs stored at -80 C, 2 million in total, were the source of the unsorted libraries. The germline V gene encodes CDR1 DFQATT and CDR2 SNEGSKA (reference sequence). V trimming: 6 bases; J trimming: 4 bases; junction bases outside the gene matches: 7. The CDR3 runs to 14 residues. Template-switch 5'RACE cDNA synthesis added a 10-nucleotide unique molecular identifier. TCRdb analysed the 5' RACE reads with MiXCR anew, one entry per CDR3 protein. The sample lists about 70,000 distinct CDR3 sequences, 4.8% seen once, with 2% to 2.5% in the top ten. The sample belongs to a study of neurological immune-mediated disorders. Findings and caveats of the study: TCR clonal expansion peaked in HTLV-1-associated myelopathy patients and was lowest in multiple sclerosis patients.

The sequence came from a woman between 70 and 85 years old with multiple sclerosis. The sequencing sample was made of PBMCs. This chain links TRBV20-1 with TRBJ1-3, with TRBD1 identical over 9 bases. The CDR3 here is CSATGTGFGNTIYF. CDR3 coding DNA: TGCAGTGCAACCGGGACAGGGTTCGGAAACACCATATATTTT.